This TCR beta chain was observed in a study of blood T cell repertoires in COVID-19 (dated by TCRdb to the early 2020s). The study in broad terms: The collaborator samples originated in the United States, Italy and Spain and spanned the acute and convalescent phases of COVID-19. The dataset comprised deeply sampled blood TCRbeta repertoires from subjects exposed to, actively infected with, or recovered from COVID-19. The sample metadata nearly always contained a de-identified subject ID, COVID-19 status, age in years and sex. The samples were drawn from the first 160 participants of the ongoing ImmuneRACE study and from over a thousand subjects provided by 6 global collaborators. Where HLA class I and class II types were available, the types were taken from metadata supplied by the sample provider, not from assay-based typing. The repertoires were made available in a free public database intended to serve as a resource for research on the immune response to SARS-CoV-2. The prospective study material was composed of cDNA or gDNA derived from T cells, B-cell-depleted T cells, or PBMCs.

Each collaborating institution followed its own protocols to collect whole blood in K2EDTA tubes. Collaborator samples were shipped for TCRbeta analysis as frozen whole blood, isolated PBMCs, or DNA extracted from either sample type. The immunoSEQ Assay, a bias-controlled multiplex PCR, was used to amplify TCRbeta CDR3 regions from genomic DNA. Per the source publication's procedure: Within the assay, amplification of reference gene primers was used to estimate how many nucleated cells each sample contained. Sequence reads were collapsed and filtered to measure the absolute abundance of every unique TCRbeta CDR3 rearrangement. For each sample, productive Simpson clonality was calculated by taking the square root of Simpson's diversity index across productive rearrangements. As stored in TCRdb, this immuneACCESS dataset retains in-frame rearrangements with V and J assigned. A fraction of the clones does not appear; measured against another copy, unresolved V genes explain less than half of the discrepancy, and the remainder lacks a known reason. Clone size and the V and J calls come from that table; the DNA yielded D and trimming. The sample table contains approximately 68,000 clones; only one count was recorded for about four fifths of them. The top ten hold about 17% of the sample.

Study-wide findings and limitations: How much clinical and demographic metadata was included differed by source and by participant, and the metadata was provided uncurated.

Details on this clone: Its antigen has not been determined. Nothing much larger sits one base from this clone, and base qualities are not available.

The receptor's source is a human donor in a cohort sampled during active COVID-19. Sample: peripheral blood.

The CDR3 has the sequence CASSSGQGTRYGYTF. The DNA sequence reads TGTGCCAGCAGCTCGGGACAGGGGACTCGCTATGGCTACACCTTC. The chain links TRBV7-9 with TRBJ1-2; the junction holds 10 bases that match TRBD1. Sequences SEHNR (CDR1) and FQNEAQ (CDR2) are obtained from the germline V gene (reference sequence). From the cysteine through the phenylalanine, the CDR3 covers 15 amino acids. Solely the CDR3 DNA is kept, with 45 bases framed from the first base. The junction shows trimming of 4 bases on V and 4 bases on J, and the gene matches do not reach 6 bases of it.